This T cell receptor (beta chain) was recorded in a study of T cell responses to AZD1222 COVID-19 vaccine. Study-wide points: At study baseline, merely about 6 AZD1222 recipients were seropositive.

On this clone itself: What it recognizes is unknown.

Here immunoSEQ multiplex PCR was the method, and the copy in TCRdb shows in-frame clones only, minus some. The sample holds 90,000 to 150,000 clones; about 90% are singletons and the top ten take roughly 2.7%. The V gene end was trimmed by 4 bases and the J gene end by 4 bases; junction bases not matched to a gene: 13. The CDR3 sequence is 17 residues long. In germline, CDR1 is MNHNS, CDR2 SASEGT. The specimen was peripheral blood, collected 28 days after the second AZD1222 dose. This sequence was found in an adult who received the AZD1222 COVID-19 vaccine. The chain links TRBV6-1 to TRBJ1-3; 7 nucleotides align to TRBD1. The CDR3 loop reads CASSGGGGPLAGNTIYF. CDR3 nucleotide sequence: TGTGCCAGCAGTGGGGGAGGGGGCCCCCTTGCGGGAAACACCATATATTTT.